The present entry profiles one T cell receptor beta chain with its context. This clone has a single count. Its antigen has not been determined. No qualities accompany the bases; no much larger clone lies one base away. The data are from a study of T cell responses to AZD1222 COVID-19 vaccine (dated by TCRdb to the early 2020s). Describing the broader study: Because spike-specific TCR depth and breadth did not differ between the two schedules, AZD1222 recipients who got a second dose at roughly 4 weeks were pooled with those who got a second dose at roughly 12 weeks. A total of just over 230 trial participants underwent TCR sequencing, of whom roughly 210 received two doses of AZD1222 and about 25 received two doses of the MenACWY control vaccine. Trial participants were enrolled into age subgroups of 18-55, 56-69 and 70-plus years, which contained roughly 150, 30 and 60 TCR-sequenced participants, respectively.

The sample's time point, from its label and the paper: baseline before first vaccination. Vaccinee samples came from UK trials COV001 and COV002, including a single-blind randomized controlled phase 2/3 trial of AZD1222 (ChAdOx1 nCoV-19) in healthy adults. For TCRbeta chain sequencing, PBMC samples were collected from trial participants at day 0 and at day 28 after the second dose. Summary of the overall study and its limitations: In the small 56-69-year group, the increase in depth fell short of significance, most likely because of low power. The whole spike protein was spanned by vaccine-associated CD4 TCRs, and dominant responses were seen in regions 160-218 and 743-854. Participants were mostly white British, with more females than males. The authors suggested clonal diversity may have been underestimated. Because no day 14 peak-response samples were available, repertoires were characterized only after the peak T cell response. Epitopes outside the regions mutated in the B.1.351 and B.1.1.7 variants were reportedly recognized by nearly half of the unique spike-specific TCRs. Only five or six AZD1222 recipients were SARS-CoV-2 seropositive at baseline, limiting conclusions about previously exposed vaccinees. After two AZD1222 doses, both the breadth and the depth of spike-specific TCRs were significantly higher than at day 0 and than in MenACWY recipients.

The CDR3 regions of human TCRbeta chains were analyzed by immunosequencing. In the source study's methods: TCRs in the repertoires were compared against a reference library of SARS-CoV-2-specific TCRs that had been generated with the MIRA antigen-specificity platform. Breadth was defined as the fraction of unique TCRs that were SARS-CoV-2-associated. Depth was defined as the fraction of total T cells that were SARS-CoV-2-associated. Using the MIRA data, each spike-specific TCR was assigned both to the spike region to which the TCR was reactive and to a CD4 or CD8 class. Log10-transformed breadth and depth values were compared by one-way ANOVA with Sidak's multiple comparisons tests. TCRdb limited this immuneACCESS table to in-frame rearrangements with V and J called. A share of clones is missing; checked studies link under half to unresolved V genes, and the rest is unexplained. The D gene and trimming were derived from the DNA, and the V and J assignments and clone size from that table. Counted in this sample were roughly 150,000 clones; 93% of them appeared once. The ten largest clones represent 4.5% to 5.5% of the sample.

The source was peripheral blood, collected on day 0 of AZD1222 vaccination. This receptor was obtained from an adult in good health.

The DNA sequence follows: TGTGCCAGCAGTTTAATGGGGGACTCCTACGAGCAGTACTTC. It specifies CASSLMGDSYEQYF. The chain is made from TRBV27 and TRBJ2-7, with the D call tentatively TRBD1 or TRBD2, each fitting 5 bases. V is clipped by 2 bases and J by 0 bases, and the sequence between their germline boundaries is 8 bases long. From its cysteine to its phenylalanine, the CDR3 spans 14 amino acids. Only the CDR3 DNA is retained, 42 bases long and in frame from the first base. Taken from the germline V gene (reference sequence), the CDR1 and CDR2 loops are MNHEY and SMNVEV.